The sequence of this T cell receptor beta chain was determined in a study of blood T cell repertoires in COVID-19. Study at large: The United States, Italy and Spain provided the acute and convalescent COVID-19 samples. PBMCs, B-cell-depleted T cells, or T cells were the source of the cDNA or gDNA that made up the material.

Per the germline V gene, CDR1 is GTSNPN and CDR2 is SVGIG (reference sequence). Trimming stripped 2 bases from V and 4 bases from J, with 18 bases between. The CDR3 is 16 amino acids. As handled by the study authors: Amplification with reference gene primers provided the estimates of nucleated cell counts. The repertoire was sequenced with immunoSEQ multiplex PCR; TCRdb's copy has only in-frame clones and lacks some. From that table come the V and J calls and clone size; the DNA was used to work out D and trimming. The data hold under 450,000 clones, with about 80% observed a single time. The sequence was collected from a human donor with acute or convalescent COVID-19. The donor label of this sample is uncertain. The rearrangement links TRBV30 to TRBJ1-5, with a tentative D call TRBD1 (5 bases). The sequencing sample was made of peripheral blood. CDR3 residues: CAWSRGGVAGNQPQHF. The CDR3, as DNA: TGTGCCTGGAGTCGGGGCGGGGTGGCGGGAAATCAGCCCCAGCATTTT. The whole variable domain, filled in from reference TRBV30 and TRBJ1-5, reads SQTIHQWPATLVQPVGSPLSLECTVEGTSNPNLYWYRQAAGRGLQLLFYSVGIGQISSEVPQNLSASRPQDRQFILSSKKLLLSDSGFYLCAWSRGGVAGNQPQHFGDGTRLSIL.